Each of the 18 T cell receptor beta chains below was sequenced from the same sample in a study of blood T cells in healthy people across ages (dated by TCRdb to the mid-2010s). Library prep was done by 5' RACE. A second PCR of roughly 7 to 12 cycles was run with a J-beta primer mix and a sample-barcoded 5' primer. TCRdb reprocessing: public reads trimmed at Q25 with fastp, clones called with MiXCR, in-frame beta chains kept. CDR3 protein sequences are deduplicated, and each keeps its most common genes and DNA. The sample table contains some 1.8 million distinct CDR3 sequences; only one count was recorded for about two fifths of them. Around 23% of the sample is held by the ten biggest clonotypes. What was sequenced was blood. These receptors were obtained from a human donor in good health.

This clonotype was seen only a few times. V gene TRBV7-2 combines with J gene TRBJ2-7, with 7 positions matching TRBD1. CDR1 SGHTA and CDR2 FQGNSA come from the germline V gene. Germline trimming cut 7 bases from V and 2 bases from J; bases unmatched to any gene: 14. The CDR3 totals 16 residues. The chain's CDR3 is CASTLQAGTATYEQYF. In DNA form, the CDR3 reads TGTGCCAGCACCCTACAAGCCGGGACAGCAACCTACGAGCAGTACTTC.

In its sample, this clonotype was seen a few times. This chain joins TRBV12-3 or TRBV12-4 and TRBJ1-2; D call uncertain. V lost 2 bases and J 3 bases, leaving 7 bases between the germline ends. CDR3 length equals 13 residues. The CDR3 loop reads CASSLSADYGYTF. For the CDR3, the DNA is TGTGCCAGCAGTTTAAGCGCAGACTATGGCTACACCTTC.

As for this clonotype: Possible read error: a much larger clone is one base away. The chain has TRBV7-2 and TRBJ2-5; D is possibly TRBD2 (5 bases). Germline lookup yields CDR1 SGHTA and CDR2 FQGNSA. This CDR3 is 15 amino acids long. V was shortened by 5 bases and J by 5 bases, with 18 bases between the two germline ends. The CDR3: CASSTRPGSGETQYF. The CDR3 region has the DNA TGTGCCAGCAGCACACGCCCGGGTTCGGGGGAGACCCAGTACTTC.

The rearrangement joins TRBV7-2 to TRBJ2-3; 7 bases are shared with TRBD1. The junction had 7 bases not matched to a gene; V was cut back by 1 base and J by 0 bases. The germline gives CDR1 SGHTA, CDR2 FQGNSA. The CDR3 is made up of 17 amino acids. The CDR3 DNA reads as TGTGCCAGCAGCTTAGGTTACGGGGACAGAAGCACAGATACGCAGTATTTT. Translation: CASSLGYGDRSTDTQYF.

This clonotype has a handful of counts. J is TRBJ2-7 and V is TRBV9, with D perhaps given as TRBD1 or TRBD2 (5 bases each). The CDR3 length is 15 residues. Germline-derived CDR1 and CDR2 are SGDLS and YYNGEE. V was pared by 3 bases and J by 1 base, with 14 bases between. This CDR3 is CASSGGTAPSYEQYF. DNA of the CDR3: TGTGCCAGCAGCGGAGGGACCGCTCCTTCCTACGAGCAGTACTTC.

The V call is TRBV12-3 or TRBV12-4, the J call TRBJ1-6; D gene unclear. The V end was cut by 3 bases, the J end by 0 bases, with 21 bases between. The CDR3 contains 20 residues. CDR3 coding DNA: TGTGCCAGCAGTTTTTTTGTTGGACGGGCCCCGAGCTCCTATAATTCACCCCTCCACTTT. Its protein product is CASSFFVGRAPSSYNSPLHF.

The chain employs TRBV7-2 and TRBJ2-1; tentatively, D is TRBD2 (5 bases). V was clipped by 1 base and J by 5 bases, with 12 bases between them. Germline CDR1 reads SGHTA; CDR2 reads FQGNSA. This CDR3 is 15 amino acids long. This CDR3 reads CASSLGGLANNEQFF. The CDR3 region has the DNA TGTGCCAGCAGCTTAGGTGGGCTAGCAAACAATGAGCAGTTCTTC.

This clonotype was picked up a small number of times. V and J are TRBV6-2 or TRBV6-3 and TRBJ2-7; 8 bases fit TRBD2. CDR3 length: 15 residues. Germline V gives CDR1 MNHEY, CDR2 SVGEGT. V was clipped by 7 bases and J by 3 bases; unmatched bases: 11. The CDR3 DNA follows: TGTGCCAGCACCCAGTCCAGCGGGGGATACTACGAGCAGTACTTC. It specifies CASTQSSGGYYEQYF.

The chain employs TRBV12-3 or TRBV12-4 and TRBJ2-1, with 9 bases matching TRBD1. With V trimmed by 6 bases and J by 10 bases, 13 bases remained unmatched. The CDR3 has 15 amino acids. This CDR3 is CASRLITGGISEQFF. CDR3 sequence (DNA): TGTGCCAGCAGATTAATCACAGGGGGCATAAGCGAGCAGTTCTTC.

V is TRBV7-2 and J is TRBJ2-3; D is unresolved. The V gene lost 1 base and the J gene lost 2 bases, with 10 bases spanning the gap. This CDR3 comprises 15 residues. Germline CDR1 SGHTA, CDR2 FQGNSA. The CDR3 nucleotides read TGTGCCAGCAGCTTAGTGGGCAAGCCCACAGATACGCAGTATTTT. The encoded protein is CASSLVGKPTDTQYF.

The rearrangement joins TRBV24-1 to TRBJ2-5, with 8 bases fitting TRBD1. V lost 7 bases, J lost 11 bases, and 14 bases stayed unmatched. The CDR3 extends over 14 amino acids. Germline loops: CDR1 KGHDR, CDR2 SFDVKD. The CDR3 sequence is CATSTGQGRDEQYF. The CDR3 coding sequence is TGTGCCACCAGCACCGGACAGGGCCGGGATGAGCAGTACTTC.

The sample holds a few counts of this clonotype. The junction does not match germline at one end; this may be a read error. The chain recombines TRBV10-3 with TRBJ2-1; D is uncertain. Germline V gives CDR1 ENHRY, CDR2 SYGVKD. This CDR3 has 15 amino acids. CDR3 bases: TGTACCATCAGCTCGGCCGGTGGTTCCTACAATGAGCAGTTCTTC. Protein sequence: CTISSAGGSYNEQFF.

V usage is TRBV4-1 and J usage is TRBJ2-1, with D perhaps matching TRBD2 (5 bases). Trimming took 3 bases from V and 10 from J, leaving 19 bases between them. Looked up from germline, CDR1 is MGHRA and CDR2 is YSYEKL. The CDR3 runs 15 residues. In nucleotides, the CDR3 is TGCGCCAGCAGCCAGAGAACCAGACGCGAGGGAGAGCAGTTCTTC. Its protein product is CASSQRTRREGEQFF.

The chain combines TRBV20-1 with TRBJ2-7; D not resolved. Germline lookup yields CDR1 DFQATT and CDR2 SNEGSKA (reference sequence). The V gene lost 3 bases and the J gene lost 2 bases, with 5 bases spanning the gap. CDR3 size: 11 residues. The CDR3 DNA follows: TGCAGTGCTAGGAATACCTACGAGCAGTACTTC. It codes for CSARNTYEQYF.

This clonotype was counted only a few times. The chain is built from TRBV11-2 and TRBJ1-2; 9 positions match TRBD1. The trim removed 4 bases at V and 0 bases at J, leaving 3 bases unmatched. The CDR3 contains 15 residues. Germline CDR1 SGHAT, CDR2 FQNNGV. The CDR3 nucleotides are TGTGCCAGCAGCTCTAACAGGGGGCCTAACTATGGCTACACCTTC. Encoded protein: CASSSNRGPNYGYTF.

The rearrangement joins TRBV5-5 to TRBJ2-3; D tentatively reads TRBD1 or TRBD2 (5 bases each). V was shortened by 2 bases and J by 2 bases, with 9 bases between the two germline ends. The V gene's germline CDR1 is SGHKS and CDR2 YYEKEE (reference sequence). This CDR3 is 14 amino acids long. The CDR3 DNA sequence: TGTGCCAGCAGCTTTGAGGGGAACACAGATACGCAGTATTTT. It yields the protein CASSFEGNTDTQYF.

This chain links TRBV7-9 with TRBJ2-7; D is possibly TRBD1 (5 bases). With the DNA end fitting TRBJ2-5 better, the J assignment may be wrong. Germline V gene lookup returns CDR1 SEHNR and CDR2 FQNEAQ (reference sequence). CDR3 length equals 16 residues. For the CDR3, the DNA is TGTGCCAGCAGCCCTTCTCCCGAACAGGATCAAGAGACCCAGTACTTC. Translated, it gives CASSPSPEQDQETQYF.

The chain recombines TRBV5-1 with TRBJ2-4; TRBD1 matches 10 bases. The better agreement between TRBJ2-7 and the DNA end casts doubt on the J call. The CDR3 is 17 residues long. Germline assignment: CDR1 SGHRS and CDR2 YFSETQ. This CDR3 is CASSLAATGGGKYEQYF. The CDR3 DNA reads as TGCGCCAGCAGCTTGGCCGCGACAGGGGGCGGGAAATACGAGCAGTACTTC.